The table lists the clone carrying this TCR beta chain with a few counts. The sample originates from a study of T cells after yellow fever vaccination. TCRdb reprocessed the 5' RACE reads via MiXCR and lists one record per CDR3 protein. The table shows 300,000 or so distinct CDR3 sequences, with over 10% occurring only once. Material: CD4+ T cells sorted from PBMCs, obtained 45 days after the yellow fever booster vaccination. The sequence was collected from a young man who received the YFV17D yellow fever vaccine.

CDR3 coding DNA: TGTGCCAGCAGCCCGACACGGGCAGGCGATGAGCAGTTCTTC. This translates into CASSPTRAGDEQFF. The genes are TRBV7-2 and TRBJ2-1, with D unclear. Germline V gene lookup returns CDR1 SGHTA and CDR2 FQGNSA. CDR3 length equals 14 residues. V lost 5 bases and J lost 8, with 16 bases in between.